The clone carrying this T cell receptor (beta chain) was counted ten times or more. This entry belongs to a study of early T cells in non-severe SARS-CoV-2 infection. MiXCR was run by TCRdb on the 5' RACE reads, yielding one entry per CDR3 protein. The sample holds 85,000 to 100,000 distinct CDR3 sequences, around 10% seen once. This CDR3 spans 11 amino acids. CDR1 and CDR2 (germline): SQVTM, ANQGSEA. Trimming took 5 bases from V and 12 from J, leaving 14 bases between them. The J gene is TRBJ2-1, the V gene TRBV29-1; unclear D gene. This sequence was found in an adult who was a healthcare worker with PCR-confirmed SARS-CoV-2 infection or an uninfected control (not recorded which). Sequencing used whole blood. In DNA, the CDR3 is TGCAGCGTTTTGGACCTTTCTGGGCAGTTCTTC. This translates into CSVLDLSGQFF.